The 9 T cell receptor beta chains listed next were all sequenced from one sample in a study of T cell responses to AZD1222 COVID-19 vaccine (dated by TCRdb to the early 2020s). Library method: the immunoSEQ multiplex PCR assay. As stored in TCRdb, this immuneACCESS dataset retains in-frame rearrangements with V and J assigned. A fraction of the clones does not appear; measured against another copy, unresolved V genes explain less than half of the discrepancy, and the remainder lacks a known reason. For this sample there are more than 140,000 clones; 90% to 95% appear just once. The top ten constitute 4.5% to 6.5% of the sample. According to the study, the label for this sample's time point signals: baseline before first vaccination. Sequences were derived from peripheral blood, sampled on day 0 of AZD1222 vaccination. The receptors here all came from an adult in good health.

The V and J genes are TRBV29-1 and TRBJ1-2, with 7 positions matching TRBD1. The CDR3 is made up of 14 amino acids. Germline trimming cut 0 bases from V and 8 bases from J; bases unmatched to any gene: 9. Germline values: CDR1 SQVTM, CDR2 ANQGSEA. The CDR3 protein is CSVEDRNRGNGYTF. CDR3 coding DNA: TGCAGCGTTGAAGATAGGAACAGGGGAAACGGCTACACCTTC.

The table lists this clone with a few counts. The chain uses TRBV7-9 and TRBJ2-7; tentatively, D is TRBD1 or TRBD2 (5 bases each). This CDR3 region has 13 residues. Germline V CDR1 and CDR2: SEHNR, FQNEAQ (reference sequence). V shed 5 bases and J shed 2 bases, with 10 bases lying between them. The CDR3 DNA reads as TGTGCCAGCAGCACCGGGACCGCCTACGAGCAGTACTTC. Protein sequence: CASSTGTAYEQYF.

This clone came up once. The chain joins TRBV10-3 to TRBJ2-7; 7 bases are a match to TRBD2. With 5 bases clipped from V and 2 bases from J, the junction kept 6 bases outside the gene matches. Germline lookup yields CDR1 ENHRY and CDR2 SYGVKD. The CDR3 has 14 amino acids. The CDR3 sequence is CAISPGTTPYEQYF. For the CDR3, the DNA is TGTGCCATCAGTCCCGGGACTACTCCCTACGAGCAGTACTTC.

The chain recombines TRBV18 with TRBJ2-1; 8 bases are shared with TRBD1. Germline CDR1 reads KGHSH; CDR2 reads LQKENI. With 4 bases clipped from V and 9 bases from J, the junction kept 11 bases outside the gene matches. The CDR3 contains 15 residues. CDR3 coding DNA: TGTGCCAGCTCACAAGGACAGGGCAAGATCGGTGAGCAGTTCTTC. Residues: CASSQGQGKIGEQFF.

This CDR3 is CASSFTGSSGSPYEQYF. Written as DNA, the CDR3 is TGTGCCAGCAGCTTTACAGGGAGTAGCGGGAGTCCCTACGAGCAGTACTTC. The chain joins TRBV7-9 to TRBJ2-7, with 9 bases that match TRBD2. CDR3 length: 17 residues. Germline V gene sequence: CDR1 SEHNR, CDR2 FQNEAQ (reference sequence). Germline trimming cut 3 bases from V and 2 bases from J; bases unmatched to any gene: 11.

V gene TRBV30 combines with J gene TRBJ1-4, with D perhaps matching TRBD1 (6 bases). V dropped 2 bases and J dropped 8 bases, with 12 bases sitting between them. This CDR3 is built from 13 residues. In germline, CDR1 is GTSNPN, CDR2 SVGIG (reference sequence). CDR3 in DNA: TGTGCCTGGAGTTGGGGGCGGGGCGAAAAACTGTTTTTT. The encoded protein is CAWSWGRGEKLFF.

The chain is built from TRBV25-1 and TRBJ2-3; tentative D call: TRBD2 (6 bases). V was trimmed by 3 bases and J by 4 bases, leaving 14 bases between them. This CDR3 comprises 15 residues. Germline V CDR1 and CDR2: MGHDK, SYGVNS. CDR3: CASSDGGTGADTQYF. For the CDR3, the DNA is TGTGCCAGCAGTGATGGAGGGACTGGGGCAGATACGCAGTATTTT.

The chain uses TRBV11-3 and TRBJ2-1, with D tentatively TRBD1 (5 bases). CDR1 and CDR2 from the germline V gene are SGHNT and YENEEA. Trimming stripped 1 base from V and 0 bases from J, with 10 bases between. The CDR3 extends over 16 amino acids. The CDR3 is CASSLGGPSSYNEQFF. CDR3 nucleotides: TGTGCCAGCAGCTTAGGGGGCCCCAGCTCCTACAATGAGCAGTTCTTC.

The genes are TRBV7-3 and TRBJ2-1, with 7 bases identical to TRBD1. The germline V gene encodes CDR1 SGHTA and CDR2 FQGTGA. With V trimmed by 2 bases and J by 7 bases, 8 bases remained unmatched. CDR3 length: 15 amino acids. The CDR3 bases are TGTGCCAGCAGCTTAGGGCAGGGGGTGCGTAATGAGCAGTTCTTC. Protein product: CASSLGQGVRNEQFF. Full variable domain (outside the CDR3, taken from reference TRBV7-3 and TRBJ2-1): GAGVSQTPSNKVTEKGKYVELRCDPISGHTALYWYRQSLGQGPEFLIYFQGTGAADDSGLPNDRFFAVRPEGSVSTLKIQRTERGDSAVYLCASSLGQGVRNEQFFGPGTRLTVL.